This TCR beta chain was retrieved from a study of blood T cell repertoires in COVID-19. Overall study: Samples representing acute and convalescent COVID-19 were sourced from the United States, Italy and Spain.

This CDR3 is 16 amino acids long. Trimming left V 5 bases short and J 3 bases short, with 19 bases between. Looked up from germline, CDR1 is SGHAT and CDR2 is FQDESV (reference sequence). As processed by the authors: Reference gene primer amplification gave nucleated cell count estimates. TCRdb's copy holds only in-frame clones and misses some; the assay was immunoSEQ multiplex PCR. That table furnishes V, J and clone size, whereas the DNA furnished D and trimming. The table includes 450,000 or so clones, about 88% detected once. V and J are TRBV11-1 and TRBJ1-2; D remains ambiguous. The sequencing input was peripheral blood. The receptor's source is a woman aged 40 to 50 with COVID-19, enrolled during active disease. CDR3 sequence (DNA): TGTGCCAGCAGCCCCAGCCCCAGGTCTTGGGACTATGGCTACACCTTC. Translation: CASSPSPRSWDYGYTF. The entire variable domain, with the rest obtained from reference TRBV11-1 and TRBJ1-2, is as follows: EAEVAQSPRYKITEKSQAVAFWCDPISGHATLYWYRQILGQGPELLVQFQDESVVDDSQLPKDRFSAERLKGVDSTLKIQPAELGDSAMYLCASSPSPRSWDYGYTFGSGTRLTVV.